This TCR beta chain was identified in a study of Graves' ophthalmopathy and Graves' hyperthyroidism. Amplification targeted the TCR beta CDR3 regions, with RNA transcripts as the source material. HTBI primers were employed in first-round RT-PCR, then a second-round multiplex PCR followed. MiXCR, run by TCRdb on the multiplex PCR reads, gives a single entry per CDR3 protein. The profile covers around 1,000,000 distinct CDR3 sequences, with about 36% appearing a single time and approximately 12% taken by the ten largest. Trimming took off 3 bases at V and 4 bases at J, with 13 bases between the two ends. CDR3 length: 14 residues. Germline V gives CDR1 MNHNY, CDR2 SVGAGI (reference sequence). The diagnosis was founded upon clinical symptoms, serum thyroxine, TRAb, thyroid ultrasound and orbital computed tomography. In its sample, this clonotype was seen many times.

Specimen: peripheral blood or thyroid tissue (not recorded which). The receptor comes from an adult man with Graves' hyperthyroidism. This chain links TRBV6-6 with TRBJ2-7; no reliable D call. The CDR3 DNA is TGTGCCAGCAGTTATCGGGTCAGGCGGTACGAGCAGTACTTC. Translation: CASSYRVRRYEQYF.